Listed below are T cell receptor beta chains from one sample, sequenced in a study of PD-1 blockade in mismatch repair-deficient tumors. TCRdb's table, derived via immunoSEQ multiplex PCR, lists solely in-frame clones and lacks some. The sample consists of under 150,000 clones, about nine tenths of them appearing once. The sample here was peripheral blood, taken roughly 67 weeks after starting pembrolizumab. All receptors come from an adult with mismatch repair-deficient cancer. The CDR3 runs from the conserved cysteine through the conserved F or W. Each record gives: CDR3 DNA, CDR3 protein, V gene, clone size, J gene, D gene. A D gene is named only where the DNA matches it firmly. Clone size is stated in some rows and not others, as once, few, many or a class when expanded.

CDR3 DNA: TGTGCCAGCAGCTTGGACCTACAGGGGGCGAACACCGGGGAGCTGTTTTTT
CDR3 protein: CASSLDLQGANTGELFF
V gene: TRBV28
clone size: few
J gene: TRBJ2-2
D gene: TRBD1

CDR3 DNA: TGCGCCAGCAGCTTGGTGGCAGGGAGAAGTAATGAAAAACTGTTTTTT
CDR3 protein: CASSLVAGRSNEKLFF
V gene: TRBV5-1
clone size: -
J gene: TRBJ1-4
D gene: -

CDR3 DNA: TGCAGCGTTGTAAGCGGACTAGCTAACACCGGGGAGCTGTTTTTT
CDR3 protein: CSVVSGLANTGELFF
V gene: TRBV29-1
clone size: -
J gene: TRBJ2-2
D gene: TRBD2

CDR3 DNA: TGTGCCAGCAATCCAACGTCCTTCTCCTACGAGCAGTACTTC
CDR3 protein: CASNPTSFSYEQYF
V gene: TRBV6-6
clone size: -
J gene: TRBJ2-7
D gene: -

CDR3 DNA: TGTGCCAGCAGTTTATCTGGGACAGGGTCATACGAGCAGTACTTC
CDR3 protein: CASSLSGTGSYEQYF
V gene: TRBV27
clone size: -
J gene: TRBJ2-7
D gene: TRBD1

CDR3 DNA: TGTGCCAGTAGTATCGAACTATCGGTCCGAGATACGCAGTATTTT
CDR3 protein: CASSIELSVRDTQYF
V gene: TRBV19
clone size: -
J gene: TRBJ2-3
D gene: -

CDR3 DNA: TGTGCCAGCAGCCTGGGACTAGCGGAAACAGATACGCAGTATTTT
CDR3 protein: CASSLGLAETDTQYF
V gene: TRBV5-4
clone size: once
J gene: TRBJ2-3
D gene: TRBD2

CDR3 DNA: TGCGCCAGCAGCTTGGACAGGGGGGACTCCTACGAGCAGTACTTC
CDR3 protein: CASSLDRGDSYEQYF
V gene: TRBV5-1
clone size: -
J gene: TRBJ2-7
D gene: TRBD1

CDR3 DNA: TGCGCCAGCAGCCATCCCGGGACAGGGTTCGAGCAGTACTTC
CDR3 protein: CASSHPGTGFEQYF
V gene: TRBV4-1
clone size: -
J gene: TRBJ2-7
D gene: TRBD1

CDR3 DNA: TGTGCCAGCAGTGAAGCAAGCGGGACGGGCTATGAGCAGTTCTTC
CDR3 protein: CASSEASGTGYEQFF
V gene: TRBV2
clone size: -
J gene: TRBJ2-1
D gene: TRBD2

CDR3 DNA: TGTGCCAGCAGTTTAACAGGGATTAGCAATCAGCCCCAGCATTTT
CDR3 protein: CASSLTGISNQPQHF
V gene: TRBV27
clone size: -
J gene: TRBJ1-5
D gene: -

CDR3 DNA: TGTGCCAGCAGTTTAAACCGGGACAGGGTCCCAGATACGCAGTATTTT
CDR3 protein: CASSLNRDRVPDTQYF
V gene: TRBV6-5
clone size: -
J gene: TRBJ2-3
D gene: TRBD1

CDR3 DNA: TGTGCCAGCAGCTTGAGAGAGAGCTCCTACAATGAGCAGTTCTTC
CDR3 protein: CASSLRESSYNEQFF
V gene: TRBV7-6
clone size: -
J gene: TRBJ2-1
D gene: -

CDR3 DNA: TGTGCCAGCAGCTTCAGGGAGACTGGGGCCAACGTCCTGACTTTC
CDR3 protein: CASSFRETGANVLTF
V gene: TRBV7-9
clone size: -
J gene: TRBJ2-6
D gene: -

CDR3 DNA: TGTGCCAGCAGCTTGTGGCCACAGGGGCCGCGTTACACTGAAGCTTTCTTT
CDR3 protein: CASSLWPQGPRYTEAFF
V gene: TRBV11-2
clone size: -
J gene: TRBJ1-1
D gene: TRBD1

CDR3 DNA: TGTGCCAGCAGTTACACGGACAGGGACACCTACGAGCAGTACTTC
CDR3 protein: CASSYTDRDTYEQYF
V gene: TRBV6-6
clone size: -
J gene: TRBJ2-7
D gene: TRBD1

CDR3 DNA: TGTGCCAGCAGCCGGGACAGGGACGGGAATCAGCCCCAGCATTTT
CDR3 protein: CASSRDRDGNQPQHF
V gene: TRBV11-1
clone size: once
J gene: TRBJ1-5
D gene: TRBD1

CDR3 DNA: TGTGCCAGCAGTTCGAATAGCGAGAAAGAGACCCAGTACTTC
CDR3 protein: CASSSNSEKETQYF
V gene: TRBV6-6
clone size: -
J gene: TRBJ2-5
D gene: -

CDR3 DNA: TGTGCCAGCAGTTACTTGACGGGTCGAGAAGCTTTCTTT
CDR3 protein: CASSYLTGREAFF
V gene: TRBV6-5
clone size: -
J gene: TRBJ1-1
D gene: -

CDR3 DNA: TGTGCCAGCAGGGGGGACCCAGGGTATGGCTACACCTTC
CDR3 protein: CASRGDPGYGYTF
V gene: TRBV5-4
clone size: -
J gene: TRBJ1-2
D gene: -

CDR3 DNA: TGTGCCAGCAAAAGGGGGGGCCGATCCTACGAGCAGTACTTC
CDR3 protein: CASKRGGRSYEQYF
V gene: TRBV11-3
clone size: -
J gene: TRBJ2-7
D gene: -

CDR3 DNA: TGTGCCAGCAGCCTTGGGGTAGCGGGAGTTCCAGAGACCCAGTACTTC
CDR3 protein: CASSLGVAGVPETQYF
V gene: TRBV13
clone size: -
J gene: TRBJ2-5
D gene: TRBD2

CDR3 DNA: TGCGCCAGCAGCCAAGATAGGAATGAGCAGTTCTTC
CDR3 protein: CASSQDRNEQFF
V gene: TRBV4-1
clone size: few
J gene: TRBJ2-1
D gene: -

CDR3 DNA: TGCGCCAGCAGTCCGGGACAGGGCCCCACCGGGGAGCTGTTTTTT
CDR3 protein: CASSPGQGPTGELFF
V gene: TRBV4-1
clone size: -
J gene: TRBJ2-2
D gene: TRBD1

CDR3 DNA: TGTGCCAGCAGCTTATTCCAGGGGCGATCCAACTATGGCTACACCTTC
CDR3 protein: CASSLFQGRSNYGYTF
V gene: TRBV11-2
clone size: -
J gene: TRBJ1-2
D gene: -

CDR3 DNA: TGTGCCAGTAGTATCTCGAGTCAGGGTGCCGAGCAGTACTTC
CDR3 protein: CASSISSQGAEQYF
V gene: TRBV19
clone size: -
J gene: TRBJ2-7
D gene: -

CDR3 DNA: TGTGCCAGCAGCTTCGTAGCGGGAGAGTTCTACGAGCAGTACTTC
CDR3 protein: CASSFVAGEFYEQYF
V gene: TRBV11-2
clone size: -
J gene: TRBJ2-7
D gene: TRBD2

CDR3 DNA: TGTGCCACCAGCAGAGATTTTGGACTAGCCGGCTACGAGCAGTACTTC
CDR3 protein: CATSRDFGLAGYEQYF
V gene: TRBV15
clone size: -
J gene: TRBJ2-7
D gene: TRBD2

CDR3 DNA: TGTGCCAGCAGTTACTCGCCAGGGGTTACTGAAGCTTTCTTT
CDR3 protein: CASSYSPGVTEAFF
V gene: TRBV6-5
clone size: -
J gene: TRBJ1-1
D gene: -

CDR3 DNA: TGTGCCAGTGATTCGCCGCATCTTCCCTACGAGCAGTACTTC
CDR3 protein: CASDSPHLPYEQYF
V gene: TRBV6-1
clone size: -
J gene: TRBJ2-7
D gene: -

CDR3 DNA: TGTGCCAGCAGTCCCAGCAGACAAAGAGGGGCCAACGTCCTGACTTTC
CDR3 protein: CASSPSRQRGANVLTF
V gene: TRBV28
clone size: once
J gene: TRBJ2-6
D gene: -

CDR3 DNA: TGTGCCAGCAGGGTAGGGGTGTATAGCAATCAGCCCCAGCATTTT
CDR3 protein: CASRVGVYSNQPQHF
V gene: TRBV6-1
clone size: -
J gene: TRBJ1-5
D gene: -

CDR3 DNA: TGTGCCTGGAGTGTACTTAGCGGGAGCCACGAGCAGTACTTC
CDR3 protein: CAWSVLSGSHEQYF
V gene: TRBV30
clone size: -
J gene: TRBJ2-7
D gene: TRBD2

CDR3 DNA: TGTGCCAGCAGTCCGAACTGGGGGTTGGAGACCCAGTACTTC
CDR3 protein: CASSPNWGLETQYF
V gene: TRBV9
clone size: -
J gene: TRBJ2-5
D gene: -

CDR3 DNA: TGTGCCAGCAGCTTAGGGACTGGCACAGATACGCAGTATTTT
CDR3 protein: CASSLGTGTDTQYF
V gene: TRBV7-2
clone size: -
J gene: TRBJ2-3
D gene: -

CDR3 DNA: TGTGCCAGCAGCTTACAAGCGGGATTTGAGCAGTTCTTC
CDR3 protein: CASSLQAGFEQFF
V gene: TRBV7-9
clone size: -
J gene: TRBJ2-1
D gene: TRBD2

CDR3 DNA: TGCGCCAGCAGCCAACTAGGCCACCCCCCCTACGAGCAGTACTTC
CDR3 protein: CASSQLGHPPYEQYF
V gene: TRBV4-3
clone size: -
J gene: TRBJ2-7
D gene: -

CDR3 DNA: TGTGCCAGCAGTTATTTAGCGGGACGCACAGATACGCAGTATTTT
CDR3 protein: CASSYLAGRTDTQYF
V gene: TRBV6-6
clone size: -
J gene: TRBJ2-3
D gene: TRBD2

CDR3 DNA: TGTGCCAGCAGCTCGGGACTGTACAATGAGCAGTTCTTC
CDR3 protein: CASSSGLYNEQFF
V gene: TRBV13
clone size: -
J gene: TRBJ2-1
D gene: -

CDR3 DNA: TGTGCCAGTAGTATTTCTCCAGCGGGATACGAGCAGTACTTC
CDR3 protein: CASSISPAGYEQYF
V gene: TRBV19
clone size: -
J gene: TRBJ2-7
D gene: TRBD2

CDR3 DNA: TGTGCCTCCCAGGGGGTCTCCTACAATGAGCAGTTCTTC
CDR3 protein: CASQGVSYNEQFF
V gene: TRBV30
clone size: -
J gene: TRBJ2-1
D gene: TRBD1

CDR3 DNA: TGTGCCAGCACCCTTCATGTGGCAAGCTCTGGGGCCAACGTCCTGACTTTC
CDR3 protein: CASTLHVASSGANVLTF
V gene: TRBV27
clone size: -
J gene: TRBJ2-6
D gene: -

CDR3 DNA: TGTGCCAGCAGCCCGGACGGGGCTGAAGCTTTCTTT
CDR3 protein: CASSPDGAEAFF
V gene: TRBV6-6
clone size: -
J gene: TRBJ1-1
D gene: -

CDR3 DNA: TGTGCCAGCAGTTTGGGGCAGGGAACCTACGAGCAGTACTTC
CDR3 protein: CASSLGQGTYEQYF
V gene: TRBV27
clone size: -
J gene: TRBJ2-7
D gene: -

CDR3 DNA: TGTGCCAGCAGCCCATCCTCCGGGACTAGCGAAACCTACGGCGGGGGAGGGCAGTACTTC
CDR3 protein: CASSPSSGTSETYGGGGQYF
V gene: TRBV4-2
clone size: -
J gene: TRBJ2-7
D gene: TRBD2

CDR3 DNA: TGTGCCAGTAGTCTAGCGGGAGGTGACTCCTACGAGCAGTACTTC
CDR3 protein: CASSLAGGDSYEQYF
V gene: TRBV19
clone size: -
J gene: TRBJ2-7
D gene: TRBD2

CDR3 DNA: TGCAGCGTCGTTTTGGGGTGGGAGACCCAGTACTTC
CDR3 protein: CSVVLGWETQYF
V gene: TRBV29-1
clone size: -
J gene: TRBJ2-5
D gene: -

CDR3 DNA: TGCGCCAGCAGCTTGAAGGGCGCAGTAAGGTGGGAGACCCAGTACTTC
CDR3 protein: CASSLKGAVRWETQYF
V gene: TRBV5-1
clone size: -
J gene: TRBJ2-5
D gene: -

CDR3 DNA: TGCAGCGTGGGACAGAGGAATGAGCAGTTCTTC
CDR3 protein: CSVGQRNEQFF
V gene: TRBV29-1
clone size: -
J gene: TRBJ2-1
D gene: TRBD1

CDR3 DNA: TGTGCCAGCAGCCTTAGACTAGCGGGAGTTAATGAGCAGTTCTTC
CDR3 protein: CASSLRLAGVNEQFF
V gene: TRBV9
clone size: -
J gene: TRBJ2-1
D gene: TRBD2